The 3 T cell receptor beta chains given below trace back to one sample, sequenced in a study of response to subunit inactivated influenza vaccine. A single record per CDR3 protein comes from TCRdb applying MiXCR to the RT-PCR reads. The profile shows some 540,000 distinct CDR3 sequences, around 25% of them singletons. These data also formed part of another study, on T cells expressing NK-cell markers. As that report states: The authors made TCR beta cDNA libraries by 5'RACE template switching. This switching added a universal primer site and UMIs.

The source was CD4+ T cells sorted from PBMCs, collected about 11 days after vaccination. These receptors originate from a man aged 50-60 years who received an inactivated influenza vaccine.

The table lists this clonotype with a few counts. The chain joins TRBV5-1 to TRBJ2-1, with 7 nucleotides matching TRBD1. The CDR3 length is 15 residues. Germline V gene data show CDR1 as SGHRS and CDR2 as YFSETQ. V shed 4 bases, J shed 2 bases, and the junction held 6 bases outside the gene matches. The CDR3 coding sequence is TGCGCCAGCAGCCCCGGACAGGCCACCTACAATGAGCAGTTCTTC. Amino acid sequence: CASSPGQATYNEQFF.

V and J are TRBV11-2 and TRBJ2-1, with 14 positions matching TRBD2. The CDR3 consists of 18 residues. J was trimmed by 7 bases and V by 3 bases; bases with no gene match: 11. Germline-derived CDR1 and CDR2 are SGHAT and FQNNGV. The CDR3 spells CASSFGTSGRRLGNEQFF. In DNA form, the CDR3 reads TGTGCCAGCAGCTTCGGGACTAGCGGGAGAAGGCTTGGAAATGAGCAGTTCTTC.

The chain uses TRBV7-2 and TRBJ2-5; 7 nucleotides align to TRBD1. V was pared by 7 bases and J by 5 bases, with 7 bases of the junction left unmatched. Germline loops: CDR1 SGHTA, CDR2 FQGNSA. This CDR3 spans 13 amino acids. CDR3 sequence: CASTPQGMETQYF. Here the CDR3 DNA reads TGTGCCAGCACCCCACAGGGGATGGAGACCCAGTACTTC.